This TCR beta chain was obtained from a study of OX40 agonist ivuxolimab in advanced cancers. For the study at large: Ivuxolimab, an antibody acting as an agonist of OX40 (CD134), was used to treat patients. The patients received ivuxolimab by intravenous route every 2 weeks at 0.01 to 10 mg/kg. A male proportion of about 84% was recorded, with mean age roughly 60 years and range roughly 23 to 79.

Broader study findings: At doses 0.1 to 3.0 mg/kg, CD4+ and CD8+ clones expanded.

Data came from immunoSEQ multiplex PCR; TCRdb stores just in-frame clones and leaves some out. The sample records roughly 89,000 clones, about 80% being singletons. The V and J ends lost 1 base and 8 bases respectively, with 17 bases between them. The CDR3 is made up of 15 amino acids. Germline V gene data show CDR1 as SGHTA and CDR2 as FQGNSA. As regards this clone: Its antigen remains unknown.

This clonotype was obtained from an adult with an advanced solid tumor such as melanoma, head and neck, liver or kidney cancer. Material: CD4+ or CD8+ T cells sorted from blood, obtained in a trial of the OX40 agonist ivuxolimab. The chain uses TRBV7-2 and TRBJ1-2, with a weak D call TRBD1 (5 bases). CDR3 protein: CASSLVELGTSGYTF. As DNA, the CDR3 is TGTGCCAGCAGCTTAGTGGAGCTCGGGACCAGCGGCTACACCTTC.